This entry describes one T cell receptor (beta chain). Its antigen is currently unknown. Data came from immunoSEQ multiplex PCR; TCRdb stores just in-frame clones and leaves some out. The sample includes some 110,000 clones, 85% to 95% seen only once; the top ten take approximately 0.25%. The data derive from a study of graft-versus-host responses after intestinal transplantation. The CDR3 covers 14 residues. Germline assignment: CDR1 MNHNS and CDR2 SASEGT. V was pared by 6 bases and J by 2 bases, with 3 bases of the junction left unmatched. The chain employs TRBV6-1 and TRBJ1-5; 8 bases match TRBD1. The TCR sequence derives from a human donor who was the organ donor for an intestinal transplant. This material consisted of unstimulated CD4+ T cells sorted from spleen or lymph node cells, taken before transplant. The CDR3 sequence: CASRATGGNQPQHF. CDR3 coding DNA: TGTGCCAGCAGGGCGACAGGGGGCAATCAGCCCCAGCATTTT.